The 2 T cell receptor beta chains presented below share a single source sample, sequenced in a study of cytomegalovirus exposure and HLA in healthy donors. 13 Jbeta primers and 60 Vbeta primers were used for the PCR. Sequencing was performed with immunoSEQ multiplex PCR; in TCRdb, only in-frame clones are kept and a portion is missing. The sample lists roughly 130,000 clones, about 80% occurring once. The sequencing sample was made of PBMCs. The receptors shown here come from a boy aged 2 to 9 in good health and CMV-seronegative.

The chain is built from TRBV30 and TRBJ2-1, with D tentatively TRBD2 (6 bases). The CDR3 totals 13 residues. Germline CDR1 GTSNPN, CDR2 SVGIG (reference sequence). V lost 0 bases, J lost 7 bases, and 10 bases lay in between. The CDR3 loop reads CAWSVIAANEQFF. The DNA for the CDR3 is TGTGCCTGGAGTGTAATAGCGGCGAATGAGCAGTTCTTC.

This sequence joins TRBV6-1 and TRBJ2-7; D remains ambiguous. Germline loops: CDR1 MNHNS, CDR2 SASEGT. The CDR3 spans 11 residues. The ends were cut back, 5 bases at V and 3 bases at J, with 5 bases in the middle. The CDR3 coding sequence is TGTGCCAGCAGTCAAATCTACGAGCAGTACTTC. Translated: CASSQIYEQYF.